This paragraph reports one T cell receptor (beta chain). Its target is unknown. The data derive from a study of blood T cells in healthy people across ages. General study findings and limits: Estimated diversity across one million T cells was deemed an underestimate.

The CDR3 runs to 15 residues. CDR1 SNHLY and CDR2 FYNNEI come from the germline V gene. Trimming removed 5 bases from V and 3 bases from J; junction bases left unmatched: 5. Primers used in a second PCR of about 7 to 12 cycles were a sample-barcoded 5' primer and a J-beta primer mix. From the 5' RACE reads, TCRdb called clonotypes with MiXCR, one entry per CDR3 protein. The sample contains around 800,000 distinct CDR3 sequences, 25% to 30% of which appear only once. The same specimen was also included in a second study, on T cells of mothers and their children. That report notes: A few healthy Caucasian mothers and their six children were the donors. Sequencing got over 8.5 million TCR beta CDR3 reads from each mother and a few million from each child. Related mother and child pairs showed slightly greater overlap (not significant) than unrelated pairs did.

The chain joins TRBV2 to TRBJ2-5; 11 bases are a match to TRBD2. This receptor was obtained from a boy between 10 and 17 years old in good health. The sample comprised blood. CDR3 in DNA: TGTGCCAGCAGTCCTAGCGGGGGGCTAAAAGAGACCCAGTACTTC. Protein product: CASSPSGGLKETQYF. The variable domain in full, with the rest retrieved from reference TRBV2 and TRBJ2-5, is EPEVTQTPSHQVTQMGQEVILRCVPISNHLYFYWYRQILGQKVEFLVSFYNNEISEKSEIFDDQFSVERPDGSNFTLKIRSTKLEDSAMYFCASSPSGGLKETQYFGPGTRLLVL.